A single T cell receptor (beta chain) is shown here with its context. This clone was seen just once. Its antigen is unknown. The sample holds no much larger clone one base away, and base qualities are not on file. This specimen comes from a study of blood T cell repertoires in COVID-19 (dated by TCRdb to about 2020). A note on the overall study: Samples covering the acute and convalescent phases of COVID-19 were provided by collaborators in the United States, Italy and Spain. The samples were drawn from the first 160 participants of the ongoing ImmuneRACE study and from more than 1,000 subjects provided by 6 global collaborators. Deeply sampled blood TCRbeta repertoires from subjects exposed to, actively infected with, or recovered from COVID-19 were included in the dataset. The repertoires were released in a freely available public database meant as a resource for research on the immune response to SARS-CoV-2. A de-identified subject ID, COVID-19 status, age in years and sex were almost always included in the sample metadata. Where available, HLA class I and class II types were obtained from metadata supplied by the sample provider rather than from assay-based typing. The prospective study material was composed of cDNA or gDNA derived from T cells, B-cell-depleted T cells, or PBMCs. What the authors observed across the whole study: How much clinical and demographic metadata was included differed by source and by participant, and the metadata was provided uncurated.

The immunoSEQ Assay, a bias-controlled multiplex PCR, was used to amplify TCRbeta CDR3 regions from genomic DNA. In the source study's methods: The number of nucleated cells in each sample was estimated by amplification of reference gene primers within the assay. Sequence reads were collapsed and filtered to measure the absolute abundance of every unique TCRbeta CDR3 rearrangement. For each sample, productive Simpson clonality was calculated as the square root of Simpson's diversity index across productive rearrangements. The clones in this table, taken by TCRdb from immuneACCESS, are in-frame only. Not every clone is retained; where verified, under half of the shortfall comes from an unresolved V gene, and the cause of the rest is unknown. V, J and clone size are those of that table, while D and trimming were read from the DNA. Across this sample there are about 55,000 clones, with more than 75% seen only once. The ten largest make up about 15% of the sample.

V ends up 6 bases short and J 3 bases short, with an unmatched junction base count of 7. There are 15 amino acids in the CDR3, from cysteine to phenylalanine inclusive. The read is trimmed to its CDR3 DNA, 45 bases read in frame from base 1. According to the germline V gene (reference sequence), CDR1 reads LNHDA and CDR2 reads SQIVND. Each collaborating institution followed its own protocols to collect whole blood in K2EDTA tubes. For TCRbeta analysis, collaborators shipped samples in one of three forms: frozen whole blood, isolated PBMCs, or DNA extracted from either of those sample types. The TCR was taken from a human donor with active COVID-19. The donor label of this sample is uncertain. The chain links TRBV19 with TRBJ1-5; 8 central bases correspond to TRBD1. Sample: peripheral blood. This receptor has the CDR3 CASRRDRSFNQPQHF. The nucleotide sequence is given as TGTGCCAGTAGGAGGGACAGGAGCTTCAATCAGCCCCAGCATTTT.